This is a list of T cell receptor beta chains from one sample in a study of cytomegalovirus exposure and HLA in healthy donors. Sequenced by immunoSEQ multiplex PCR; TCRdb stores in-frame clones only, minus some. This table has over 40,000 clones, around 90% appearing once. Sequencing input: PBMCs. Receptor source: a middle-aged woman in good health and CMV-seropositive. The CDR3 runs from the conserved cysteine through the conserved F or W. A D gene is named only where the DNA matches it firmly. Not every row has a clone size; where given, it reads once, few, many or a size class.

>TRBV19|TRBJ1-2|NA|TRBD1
TGTGCCAGTAGCCCGGACAGGGTTGACTATGGCTACACCTTC
CASSPDRVDYGYTF
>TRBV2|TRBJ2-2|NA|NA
TGTGCCAGCAAGAGGGAAGCCGGGGAGCTGTTTTTT
CASKREAGELFF
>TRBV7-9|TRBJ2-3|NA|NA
TGTTCCAGCAGCTTCTCCCCAGATACGCAGTATTTT
CSSSFSPDTQYF
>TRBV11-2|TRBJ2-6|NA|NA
TGTGCCAGCAGAGCGACGGGAGGGGCCAACGTCCTGACTTTC
CASRATGGANVLTF
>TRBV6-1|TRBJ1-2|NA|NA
TGTGCCAGCATAGGACAGCTGGCGAGTGGCTACACCTTC
CASIGQLASGYTF
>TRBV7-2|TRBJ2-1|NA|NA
TGTGCCAGCAGCTTAGAAGTGACTAGTGGTAATGAGCAGTTCTTC
CASSLEVTSGNEQFF
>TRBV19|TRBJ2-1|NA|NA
TGTGCCAGTAGTGATAGAACCCGACTAAGCTCCTACAATGAGCAGTTCTTC
CASSDRTRLSSYNEQFF
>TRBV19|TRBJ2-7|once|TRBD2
TGTGCCAGTACCGGAGCGGGGGCCATGAGAGAGCAGTACTTC
CASTGAGAMREQYF
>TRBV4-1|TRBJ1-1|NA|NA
TGCGCCAGCAGCCACACAACAACACGGAGAGGCACTGAAGCTTTCTTT
CASSHTTTRRGTEAFF
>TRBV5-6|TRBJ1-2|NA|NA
TGTGCCAGCAGCTTGAATGTGGGACTAAGGGGTGGCTACACCTTC
CASSLNVGLRGGYTF
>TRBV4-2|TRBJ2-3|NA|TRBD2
TGTGCCAGCAGCCAAGATAGCGAGCGGGAGCGAGATACGCAGTATTTT
CASSQDSERERDTQYF
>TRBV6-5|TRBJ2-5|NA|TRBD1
TGTGCCAGCAGAGAGACAGGGGCCCCCCAAGAGACCCAGTACTTC
CASRETGAPQETQYF
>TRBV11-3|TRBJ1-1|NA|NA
TGTGCCAGCAGCTTGGATGGGCAGAACACTGAAGCTTTCTTT
CASSLDGQNTEAFF
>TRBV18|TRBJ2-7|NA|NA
TGTGCCAGCTCACCAAGGGGATCCGAGCAGTACTTC
CASSPRGSEQYF
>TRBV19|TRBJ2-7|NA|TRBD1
TGTGCCTCAAGCAAGGGGGCGGATCGTAACGAGCAGTACTTC
CASSKGADRNEQYF
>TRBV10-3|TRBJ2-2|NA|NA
TGTGCCATCAAGAGGACAGATAACACCGGGGAGCTGTTTTTT
CAIKRTDNTGELFF
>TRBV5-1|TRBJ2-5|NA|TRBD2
TGCGCCAGCAGCTTGGAGACTAGCGGGAGTTCCCAGTACTTC
CASSLETSGSSQYF
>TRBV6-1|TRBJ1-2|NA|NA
TGTGCCAGCACTAACATACAGTATACGTCGGGCTACACCTTC
CASTNIQYTSGYTF
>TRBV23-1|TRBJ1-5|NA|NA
TGCGCCAGCAGTCAAGATTGGGGCCGTTATAGCAATCAGCCCCAGCATTTT
CASSQDWGRYSNQPQHF
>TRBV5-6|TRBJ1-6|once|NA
TGTGCCAGCAGCGGGGGGGGAGCACCCCTCCACTTT
CASSGGGAPLHF
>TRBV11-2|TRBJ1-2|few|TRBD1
TGTGCCAGCAGCGGACAGGGGACTGGTGGCTACACCTTC
CASSGQGTGGYTF
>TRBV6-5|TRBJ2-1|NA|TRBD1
TGTGCCAGCAGTTCCCCGGGACAGGAGCAGTTCTTC
CASSSPGQEQFF
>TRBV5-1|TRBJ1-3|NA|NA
TGCGCCAGCAGCTTGGGTGAGATAGCTGGAAACACCATATATTTT
CASSLGEIAGNTIYF
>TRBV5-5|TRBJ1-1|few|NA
TGTGCCAGCAGCTGGACAGAGGACACTGAAGCTTTCTTT
CASSWTEDTEAFF
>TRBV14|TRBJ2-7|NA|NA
TGTGCCAGCAGCCAAGTAACAGGGACCCACGAGCAGTACTTC
CASSQVTGTHEQYF
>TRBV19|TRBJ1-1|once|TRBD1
TGTGCCAGTAGTATAGAGACAGGGAGAGTAGCTTTCTTT
CASSIETGRVAFF
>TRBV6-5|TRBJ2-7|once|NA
TGTGCCAGCAGTGCTTACCCGGACAGCTCCTACGAGCAGTACTTC
CASSAYPDSSYEQYF
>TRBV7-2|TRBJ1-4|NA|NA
TGTGCCAGCAGCTTAGGCGCAGGGGACGTACTGTTTTTT
CASSLGAGDVLFF
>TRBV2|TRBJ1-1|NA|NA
TGTGCCAGCAGTATAGATGGGCGGAACACTGAAGCTTTCTTT
CASSIDGRNTEAFF
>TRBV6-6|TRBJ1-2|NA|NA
TGTGCCAGCAGGGACTTCGCGGGGGACAACTATGGCTACACCTTC
CASRDFAGDNYGYTF
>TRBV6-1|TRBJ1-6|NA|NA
TGTGCCAGCAGTTCGGCCTACGGGGTGGATTCACCCCTCCACTTT
CASSSAYGVDSPLHF
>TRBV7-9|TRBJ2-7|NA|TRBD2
TGTGCCAGCAGCTCTGGCGGGGGGCAGTACTTC
CASSSGGGQYF
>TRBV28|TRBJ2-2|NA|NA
TGTGCCAGCAGCCCCTTCCAGGCACCGAACACCGGGGAGCTGTTTTTT
CASSPFQAPNTGELFF
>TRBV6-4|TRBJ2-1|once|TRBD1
TGTGCCAGCAGTGACATTTGGGGGACAGGGCTGATTGAGCAGTTCTTC
CASSDIWGTGLIEQFF
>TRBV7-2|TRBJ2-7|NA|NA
TGTGCCAGCAGCTTGAGCGTTCTCCCTTCCGAGCAGTACTTC
CASSLSVLPSEQYF
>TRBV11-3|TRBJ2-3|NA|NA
TGTGCCAGCAGCTTAGGGGACTTTCGGTCAGATACGCAGTATTTT
CASSLGDFRSDTQYF
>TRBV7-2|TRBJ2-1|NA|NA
TGTGCCAGCACGGGATCCTTATCTGAGCAGTTCTTC
CASTGSLSEQFF
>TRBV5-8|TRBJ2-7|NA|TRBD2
TGTGCCAGCAGCTCCAGCCGATGGCGGGAGGCGCGGGAGCAGTACTTC
CASSSSRWREAREQYF
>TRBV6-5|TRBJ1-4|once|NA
TGTGCCAGCCGGACCCAGGGACAAATCGAAAAACTGTTTTTT
CASRTQGQIEKLFF
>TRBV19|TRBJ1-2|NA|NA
TGTGCCAGTAGTATCGGACAGATGGCTAACTATGGCTACACCTTC
CASSIGQMANYGYTF
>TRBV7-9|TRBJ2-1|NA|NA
TGTGCCAGCAGCTCAGGCCTCCTTAAAAATGAGCAGTTCTTC
CASSSGLLKNEQFF
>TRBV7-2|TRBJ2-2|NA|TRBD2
TGTGCCAGCAGCTTAATAGCGGGAGGGCCTACCGGGGAGCTGTTTTTT
CASSLIAGGPTGELFF
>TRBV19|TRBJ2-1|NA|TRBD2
TGTGCCAGTAAGCGGGAGGGCCGTGGAGATGAGCAGTTCTTC
CASKREGRGDEQFF
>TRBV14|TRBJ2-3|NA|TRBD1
TGTGCCAGCAGCCGCGTAGGGGGCGCTTCGGATACGCAGTATTTT
CASSRVGGASDTQYF
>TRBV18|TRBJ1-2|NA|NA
TGTGCCAGCTCACCAGTCGTGGAAGGGGGCTATGGCTACACCTTC
CASSPVVEGGYGYTF
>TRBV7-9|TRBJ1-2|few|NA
TGTGCCAGCAGCCCGTTCCTAGGAGGTGACTATGGCTACACCTTC
CASSPFLGGDYGYTF
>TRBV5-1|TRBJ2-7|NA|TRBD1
TGCGCCAGCAGCCTCCGGGACAGGGTGGGGGAGCAGTACTTC
CASSLRDRVGEQYF
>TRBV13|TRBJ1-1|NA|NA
TGTGCCAGCAGCTACCGGACAGAGAACACTGAAGCCTTCTTT
CASSYRTENTEAFF
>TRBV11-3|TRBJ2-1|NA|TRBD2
TGTGCCAGCAGCTTGGGCGGGAGTAACAATGAGCAGTTCTTC
CASSLGGSNNEQFF
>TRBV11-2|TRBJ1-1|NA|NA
TGTGCCAGCAGCTTAGACAGGGGAGGGACTGAAGCTTTCTTT
CASSLDRGGTEAFF
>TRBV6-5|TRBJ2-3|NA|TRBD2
TGTGCCAGCACCTGGGCGGGGGGGAGCACAGATACGCAGTATTTT
CASTWAGGSTDTQYF
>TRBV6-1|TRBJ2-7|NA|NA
TGTGCCAGCAGTGACCAGGGAATCTTCTACGAGCAGTACTTC
CASSDQGIFYEQYF
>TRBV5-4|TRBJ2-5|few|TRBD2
TGTGCCAGCAGCTTGGATCTAGCGGGACGGGAGACCCAGTACTTC
CASSLDLAGRETQYF
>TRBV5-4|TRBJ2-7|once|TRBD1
TGTGCCAGCTCGGGACAGGGAAGGCACGAGCAGTACTTC
CASSGQGRHEQYF
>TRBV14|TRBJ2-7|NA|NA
TGTGCCAGCAGCCCGTCAAGCGGTTACGAGCAGTACTTC
CASSPSSGYEQYF